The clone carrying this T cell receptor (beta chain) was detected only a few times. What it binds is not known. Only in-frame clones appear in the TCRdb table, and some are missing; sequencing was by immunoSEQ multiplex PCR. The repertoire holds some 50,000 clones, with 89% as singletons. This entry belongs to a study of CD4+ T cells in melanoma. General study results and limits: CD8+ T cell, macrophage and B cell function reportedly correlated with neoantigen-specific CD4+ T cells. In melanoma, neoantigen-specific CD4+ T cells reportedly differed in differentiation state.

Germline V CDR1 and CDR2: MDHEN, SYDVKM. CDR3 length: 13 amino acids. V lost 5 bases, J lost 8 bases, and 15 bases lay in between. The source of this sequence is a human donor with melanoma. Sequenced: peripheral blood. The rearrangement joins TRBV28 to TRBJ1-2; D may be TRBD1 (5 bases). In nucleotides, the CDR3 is TGTGCCAGCAGTCGGGACCGGGGGTTAGGCTACACCTTC. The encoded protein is CASSRDRGLGYTF.